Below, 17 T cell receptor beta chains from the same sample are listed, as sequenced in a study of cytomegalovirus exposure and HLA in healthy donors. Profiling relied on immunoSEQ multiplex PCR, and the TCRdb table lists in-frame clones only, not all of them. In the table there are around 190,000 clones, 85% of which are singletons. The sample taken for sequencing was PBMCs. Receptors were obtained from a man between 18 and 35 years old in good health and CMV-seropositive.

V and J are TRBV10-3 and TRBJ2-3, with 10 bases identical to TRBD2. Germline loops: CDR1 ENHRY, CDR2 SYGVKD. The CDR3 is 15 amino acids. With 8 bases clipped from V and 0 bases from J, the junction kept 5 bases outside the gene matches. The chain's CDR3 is CAISSTSGSTDTQYF. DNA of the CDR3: TGTGCCATCTCATCGACTAGCGGGAGCACAGATACGCAGTATTTT.

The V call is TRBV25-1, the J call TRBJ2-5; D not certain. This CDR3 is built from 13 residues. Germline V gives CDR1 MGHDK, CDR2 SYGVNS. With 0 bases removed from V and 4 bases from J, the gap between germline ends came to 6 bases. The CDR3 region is CASSEYPGETQYF. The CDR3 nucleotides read TGTGCCAGCAGTGAATATCCGGGAGAGACCCAGTACTTC.

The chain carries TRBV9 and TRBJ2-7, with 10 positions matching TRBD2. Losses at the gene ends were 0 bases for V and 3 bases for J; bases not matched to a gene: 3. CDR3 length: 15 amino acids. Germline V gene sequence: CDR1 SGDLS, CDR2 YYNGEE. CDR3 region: CASSVDGTSDYEQYF. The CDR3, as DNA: TGTGCCAGCAGCGTAGACGGGACTAGCGACTACGAGCAGTACTTC.

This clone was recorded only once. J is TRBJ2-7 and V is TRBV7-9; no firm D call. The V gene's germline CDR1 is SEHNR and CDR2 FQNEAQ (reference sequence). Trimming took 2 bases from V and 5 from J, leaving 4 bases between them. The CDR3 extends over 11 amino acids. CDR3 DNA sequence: TGTGCCAGCAGCTTAACAGACGAGCAGTACTTC. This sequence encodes CASSLTDEQYF.

CDR3 sequence (DNA): TGTGCCAGCCGCAGACAGGGGGGGCGGAATGAAAAACTGTTTTTT. Its translation: CASRRQGGRNEKLFF. The chain couples TRBV27 to TRBJ1-4, with TRBD1 matching over 9 bases. The CDR3 has 15 amino acids. Per the germline V gene, CDR1 is MNHEY and CDR2 is SMNVEV (reference sequence). J lost 5 bases, V lost 8 bases, and 9 bases had no gene match.

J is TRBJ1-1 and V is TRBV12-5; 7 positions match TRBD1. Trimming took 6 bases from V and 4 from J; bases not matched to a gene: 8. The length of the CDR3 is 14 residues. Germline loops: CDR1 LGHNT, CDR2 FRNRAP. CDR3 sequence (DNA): TGTGCTAGTGGCCGGGCGGACAGGTCCACTGAAGCTTTCTTT. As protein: CASGRADRSTEAFF.

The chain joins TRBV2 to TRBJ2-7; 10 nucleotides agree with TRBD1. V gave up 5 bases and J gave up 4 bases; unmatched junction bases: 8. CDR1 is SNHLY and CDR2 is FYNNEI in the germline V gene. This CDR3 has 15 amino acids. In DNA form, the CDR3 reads TGTGCCAGCAGTTTTAAGGGACAGGGGTCATACGAGCAGTACTTC. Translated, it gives CASSFKGQGSYEQYF.

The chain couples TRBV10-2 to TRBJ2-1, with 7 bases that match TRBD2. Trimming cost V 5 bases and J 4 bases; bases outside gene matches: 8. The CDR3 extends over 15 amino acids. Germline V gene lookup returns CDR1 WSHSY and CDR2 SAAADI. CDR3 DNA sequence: TGCGCCAGCAGTATTGGCGGGGAGGGTTACAATGAGCAGTTCTTC. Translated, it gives CASSIGGEGYNEQFF.

The CDR3 spells CASSLGAGAEQYF. The DNA of the CDR3 is TGTGCCAGCAGCTTGGGGGCGGGAGCCGAGCAGTACTTC. The chain uses TRBV5-4 and TRBJ2-7, with 7 bases identical to TRBD2. The CDR3 sequence is 13 residues long. Losses at the gene ends were 0 bases for V and 6 bases for J; bases not matched to a gene: 3. Germline assignment: CDR1 SGHNT and CDR2 YYREEE (reference sequence).

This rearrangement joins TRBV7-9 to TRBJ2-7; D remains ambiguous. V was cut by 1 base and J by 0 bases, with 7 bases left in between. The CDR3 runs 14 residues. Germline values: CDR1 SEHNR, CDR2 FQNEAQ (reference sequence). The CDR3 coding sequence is TGTGCCAGCAGCTTAGGTCTTAGCTCCTACGAGCAGTACTTC. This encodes CASSLGLSSYEQYF.

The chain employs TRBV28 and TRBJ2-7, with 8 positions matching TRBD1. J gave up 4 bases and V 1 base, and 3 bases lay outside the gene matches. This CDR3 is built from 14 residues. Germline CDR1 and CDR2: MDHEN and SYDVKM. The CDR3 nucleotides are TGTGCCAGCAGTTTATCCAGGGGGCCGTACGAGCAGTACTTC. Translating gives CASSLSRGPYEQYF. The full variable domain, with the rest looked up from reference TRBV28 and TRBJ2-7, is DVKVTQSSRYLVKRTGEKVFLECVQDMDHENMFWYRQDPGLGLRLIYFSYDVKMKEKGDIPEGYSVSREKKERFSLILESASTNQTSMYLCASSLSRGPYEQYFGPGTRLTVT.

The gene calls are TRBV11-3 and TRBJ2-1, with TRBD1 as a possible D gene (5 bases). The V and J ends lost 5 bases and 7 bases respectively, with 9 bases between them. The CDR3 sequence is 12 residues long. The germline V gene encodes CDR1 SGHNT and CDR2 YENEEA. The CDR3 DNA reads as TGTGCCAGCAGCAAAACAGGTAATGAGCAGTTCTTC. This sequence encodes CASSKTGNEQFF.

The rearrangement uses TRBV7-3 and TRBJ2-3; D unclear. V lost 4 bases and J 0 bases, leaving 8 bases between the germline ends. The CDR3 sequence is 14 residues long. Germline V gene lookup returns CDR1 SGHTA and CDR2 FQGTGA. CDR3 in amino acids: CASSYHTSTDTQYF. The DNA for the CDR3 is TGTGCCAGCAGCTATCATACAAGCACAGATACGCAGTATTTT.

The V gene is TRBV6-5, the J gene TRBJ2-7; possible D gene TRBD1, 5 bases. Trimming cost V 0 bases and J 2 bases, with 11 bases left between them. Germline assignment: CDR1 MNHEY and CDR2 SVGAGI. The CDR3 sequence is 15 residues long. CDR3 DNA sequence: TGTGCCAGCAGTTACTCCAGGGTCGCCACCTACGAGCAGTACTTC. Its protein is CASSYSRVATYEQYF.

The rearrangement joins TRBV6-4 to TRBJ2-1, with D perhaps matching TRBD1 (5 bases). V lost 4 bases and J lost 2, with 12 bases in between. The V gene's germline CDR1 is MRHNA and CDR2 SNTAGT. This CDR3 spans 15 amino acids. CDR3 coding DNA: TGTGCCAGCAGTGTCAGCAGGGCCACCTACAATGAGCAGTTCTTC. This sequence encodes CASSVSRATYNEQFF.

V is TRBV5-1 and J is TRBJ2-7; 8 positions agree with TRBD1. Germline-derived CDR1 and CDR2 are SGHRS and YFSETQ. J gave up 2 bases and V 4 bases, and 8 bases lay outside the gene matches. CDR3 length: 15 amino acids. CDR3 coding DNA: TGCGCCAGCAGCCAGGGACAGGCCAACCCCTACGAGCAGTACTTC. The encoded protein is CASSQGQANPYEQYF. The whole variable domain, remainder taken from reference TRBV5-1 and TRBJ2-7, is KAGVTQTPRYLIKTRGQQVTLSCSPISGHRSVSWYQQTPGQGLQFLFEYFSETQRNKGNFPGRFSGRQFSNSRSEMNVSTLELGDSALYLCASSQGQANPYEQYFGPGTRLTVT.

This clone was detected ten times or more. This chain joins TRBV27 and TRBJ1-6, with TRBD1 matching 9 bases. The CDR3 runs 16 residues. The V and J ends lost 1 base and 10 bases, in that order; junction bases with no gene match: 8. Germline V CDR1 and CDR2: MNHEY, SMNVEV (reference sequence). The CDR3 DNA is TGTGCCAGCAGTTTATTCTCGGGACAGGGAAGCTCACCCCTCCACTTT. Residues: CASSLFSGQGSSPLHF.